This entry is about one T cell receptor (beta chain). The antigen this receptor binds is unknown. No quality values exist for individual bases; no much larger clone is one base distant. The CDR3 regions of human TCRbeta chains were analyzed by immunosequencing. Turning to the authors' computational methods: TCRs in the repertoires were matched against a reference library of SARS-CoV-2-specific TCRs that had been generated with the MIRA antigen-specificity platform. Breadth meant the fraction of unique TCRs that were SARS-CoV-2-associated, whereas depth meant the fraction of total T cells that were SARS-CoV-2-associated. Using the MIRA data, each spike-specific TCR was mapped to the spike region that the TCR reacts to and placed in a CD4 or CD8 class. Log10-transformed breadth and depth values were compared by one-way ANOVA with Sidak's multiple comparisons tests. The immuneACCESS repertoire file appears here via TCRdb, limited to in-frame rearrangements. These files lack a portion of the clones; in checked studies, under half of the deficit traces to unresolved V genes, and the cause of the others is not known. The V and J calls and clone size come from that table; D and trimming were worked out from the DNA. This sample holds around 160,000 clones; 75% to 95% were observed only once. The top ten clones comprise about 3% of the sample.

The data were taken from a study of T cell responses to AZD1222 COVID-19 vaccine (dated by TCRdb to the early 2020s). Study-wide context: TCR sequencing covered 233 trial participants: 200 to 220 given two doses of AZD1222 and about 26 given two doses of MenACWY control vaccine. Enrollment into the trials was organized by age into subgroups of 18-55, 56-69 and 70-plus years, and those subgroups contained approximately 150, 30 and 60 TCR-sequenced participants, respectively. Here is what the overall study found, with its caveats: Conclusions about previously exposed vaccinees are limited because only a handful of AZD1222 recipients were SARS-CoV-2 seropositive at baseline. A significant rise in spike-specific TCR breadth and depth was observed after two AZD1222 doses relative to day 0 and relative to MenACWY recipients. The 56-69-year group was small, and its depth increase did not reach significance, likely because of low power. The whole spike protein was spanned by vaccine-associated CD4 TCRs, and dominant responses were seen in regions 160-218 and 743-854. Nearly half of unique spike-specific TCRs reportedly recognized epitopes outside regions mutated in the B.1.351 and B.1.1.7 variants. Participants were mostly white British and included more females than males, and it was suggested by the authors that clonal diversity may have been underestimated. Because no day 14 peak-response samples were available, repertoires were characterized only after the peak T cell response.

In light of the paper, this sample's time point label describes: baseline before first vaccination. In the paper's terms, the treatment or condition label means: meningococcal conjugate vaccine given as trial control. The vaccinee samples were drawn from two UK trials, COV001 and COV002, one of which was a single-blind randomized controlled phase 2/3 trial testing AZD1222 (ChAdOx1 nCoV-19) in healthy adults. For TCRbeta chain sequencing, PBMC samples from trial participants were taken at day 0 and at day 28 after the second dose. The clonotype comes from an adult in good health. The source was peripheral blood, collected on day 0 of MenACWY control vaccination.

The nucleotide sequence is TGTGCCAGCAGCGCAGTCCGGGGACTGGACACAGATACGCAGTATTTT. It is translated as CASSAVRGLDTDTQYF. The V and J genes are TRBV9 and TRBJ2-3; perhaps TRBD2 is the D gene, with 6 bases matching. The germline ends are 16 bases apart after V is trimmed by 3 bases and J by 2 bases. The CDR3 has 16 amino acids, counting the end cysteine and phenylalanine. Only the CDR3 DNA stays, 48 bases, in frame from base 1. The CDR1 and CDR2 encoded by the germline V gene are SGDLS and YYNGEE.